Only one count was recorded for the clone carrying this TCR beta chain. This sample is part of a study of shared clonotypes between healthy human individuals. Germline V gene sequence: CDR1 SGHRS, CDR2 YFSETQ. This CDR3 has 16 residues. V was clipped by 0 bases and J by 2 bases; unmatched bases: 6. Sequencing was performed with immunoSEQ multiplex PCR; in TCRdb, only in-frame clones are kept and a portion is missing. The table lists 800,000 to 1,200,000 clones, 70% to 80% of them singletons. The material sequenced was memory CD4+ T cells from PBMCs. Subset given: CD45RA-negative fraction. This clonotype was sampled from a man younger than 35 in good health. Some clones in this sample may be carry-over from other donors' samples. The J gene is TRBJ2-7, the V gene TRBV5-1; 9 nucleotides line up with TRBD2. The CDR3 bases are TGCGCCAGCAGCTTGGCCGGGCGGGAGGGCGCCTACGAGCAGTACTTC. Its translation is CASSLAGREGAYEQYF.